This T cell receptor (beta chain) derives from a study of cytotoxic CD8 clonotypes in ibrutinib-treated CLL. In this sample, this clone turned up many times. The table came from immunoSEQ multiplex PCR; TCRdb's copy has only in-frame clones and leaves some out. The sample contains approximately 320,000 clones, over 60% of which appear only once. Trimming left V 3 bases short and J 1 base short, with 6 bases between. This CDR3 contains 13 residues. CDR1 is LNHDA and CDR2 is SQIVND in the germline V gene (reference sequence). This specimen consisted of PBMCs, obtained after 36 months of ibrutinib treatment. V and J are TRBV19 and TRBJ1-1; TRBD1 is a possible D gene (5 bases). The origin of this receptor is a human donor with chronic lymphocytic leukemia. The DNA of the CDR3 is TGTGCCAGTAGTATCACAGGGAACACTGAAGCTTTCTTT. It specifies CASSITGNTEAFF.